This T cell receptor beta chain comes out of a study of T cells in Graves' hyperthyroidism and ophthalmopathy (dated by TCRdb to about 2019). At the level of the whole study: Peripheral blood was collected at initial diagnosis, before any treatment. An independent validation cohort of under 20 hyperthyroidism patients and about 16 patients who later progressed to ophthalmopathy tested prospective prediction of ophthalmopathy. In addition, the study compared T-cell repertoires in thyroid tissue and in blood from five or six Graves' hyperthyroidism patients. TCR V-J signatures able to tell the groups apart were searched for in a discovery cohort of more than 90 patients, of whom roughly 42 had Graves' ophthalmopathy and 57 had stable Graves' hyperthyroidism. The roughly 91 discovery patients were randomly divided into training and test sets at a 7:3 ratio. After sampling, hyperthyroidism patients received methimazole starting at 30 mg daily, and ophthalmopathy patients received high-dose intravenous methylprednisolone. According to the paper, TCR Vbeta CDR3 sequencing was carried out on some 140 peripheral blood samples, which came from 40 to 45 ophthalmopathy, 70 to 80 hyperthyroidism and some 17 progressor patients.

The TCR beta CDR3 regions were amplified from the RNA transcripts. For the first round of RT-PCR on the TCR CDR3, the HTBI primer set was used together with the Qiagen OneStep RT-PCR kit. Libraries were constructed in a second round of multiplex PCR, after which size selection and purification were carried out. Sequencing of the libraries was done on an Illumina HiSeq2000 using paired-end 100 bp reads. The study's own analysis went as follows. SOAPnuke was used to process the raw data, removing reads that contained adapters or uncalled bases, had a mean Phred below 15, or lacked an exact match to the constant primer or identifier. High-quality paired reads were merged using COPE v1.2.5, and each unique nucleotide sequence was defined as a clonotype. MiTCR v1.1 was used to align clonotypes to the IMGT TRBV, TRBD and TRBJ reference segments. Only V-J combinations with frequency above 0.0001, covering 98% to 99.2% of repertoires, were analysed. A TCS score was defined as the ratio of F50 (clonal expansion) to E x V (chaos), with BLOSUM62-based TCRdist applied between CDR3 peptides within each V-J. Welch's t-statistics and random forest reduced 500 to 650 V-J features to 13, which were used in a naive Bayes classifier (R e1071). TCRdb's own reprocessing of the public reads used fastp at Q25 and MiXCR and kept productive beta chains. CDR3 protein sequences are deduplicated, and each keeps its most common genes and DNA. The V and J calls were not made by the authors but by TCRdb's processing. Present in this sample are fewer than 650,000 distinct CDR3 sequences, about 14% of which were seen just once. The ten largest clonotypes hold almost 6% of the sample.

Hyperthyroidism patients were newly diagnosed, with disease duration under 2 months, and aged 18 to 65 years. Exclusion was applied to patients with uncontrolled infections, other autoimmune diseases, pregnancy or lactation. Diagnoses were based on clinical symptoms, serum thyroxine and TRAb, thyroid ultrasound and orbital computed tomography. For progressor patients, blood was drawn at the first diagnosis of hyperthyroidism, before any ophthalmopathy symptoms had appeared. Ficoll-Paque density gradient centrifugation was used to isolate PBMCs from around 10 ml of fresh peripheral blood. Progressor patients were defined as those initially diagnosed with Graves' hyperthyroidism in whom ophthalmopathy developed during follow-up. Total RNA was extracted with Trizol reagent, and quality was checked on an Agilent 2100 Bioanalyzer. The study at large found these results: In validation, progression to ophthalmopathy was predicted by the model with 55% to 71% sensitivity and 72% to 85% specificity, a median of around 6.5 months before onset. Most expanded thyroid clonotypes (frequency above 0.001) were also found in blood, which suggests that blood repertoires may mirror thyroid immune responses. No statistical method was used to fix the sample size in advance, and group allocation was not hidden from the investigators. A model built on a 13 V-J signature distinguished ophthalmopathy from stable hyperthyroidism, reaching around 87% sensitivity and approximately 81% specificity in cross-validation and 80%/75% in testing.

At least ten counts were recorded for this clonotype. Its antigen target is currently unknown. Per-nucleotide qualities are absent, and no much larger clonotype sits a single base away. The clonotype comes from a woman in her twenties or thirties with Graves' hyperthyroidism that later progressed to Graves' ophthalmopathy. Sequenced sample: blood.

The sequenced DNA: TGTGCCAGCATCGGGGACAGGGGTGAGACCCAGTACTTC. Its translation is CASIGDRGETQYF. The chain employs TRBV2 and TRBJ2-5, with 10 middle bases fitting TRBD1. Clipping removes 7 bases from V and 5 bases from J, with 4 as the unmatched junction base count. CDR3 length: 13 amino acids, cysteine to phenylalanine. Only the CDR3 portion is preserved as DNA: 39 bases, with reading frame beginning at the first base. CDR1 and CDR2 were assigned from the germline V gene as SNHLY and FYNNEI. When the CDR3 is completed using the reference TRBV2 and TRBJ2-5 genes on either side, the full variable domain is EPEVTQTPSHQVTQMGQEVILRCVPISNHLYFYWYRQILGQKVEFLVSFYNNEISEKSEIFDDQFSVERPDGSNFTLKIRSTKLEDSAMYFCASIGDRGETQYFGPGTRLLVL.